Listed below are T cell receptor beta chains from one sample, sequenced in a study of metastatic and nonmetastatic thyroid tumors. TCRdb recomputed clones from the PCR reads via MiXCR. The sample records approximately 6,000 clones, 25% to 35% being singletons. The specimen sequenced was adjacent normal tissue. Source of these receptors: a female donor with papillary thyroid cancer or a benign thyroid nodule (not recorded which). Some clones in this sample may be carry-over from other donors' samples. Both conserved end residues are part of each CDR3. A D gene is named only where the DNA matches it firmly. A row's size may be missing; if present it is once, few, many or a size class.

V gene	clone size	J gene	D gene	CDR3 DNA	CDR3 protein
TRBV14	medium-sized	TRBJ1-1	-	TGTGCCAGCAGCCAAGTCCGGGGCACTGAAGCTTTCTTT	CASSQVRGTEAFF
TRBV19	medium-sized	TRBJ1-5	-	TGTGCCAGTAGTATAGGCGGGGGGAATAGTCAGCCCCAGCATTTT	CASSIGGGNSQPQHF
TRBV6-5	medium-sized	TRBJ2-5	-	TGTGCCAGCAGTTATAAGGGGCGGGGCTTTGGGACCCAGTACTTC	CASSYKGRGFGTQYF
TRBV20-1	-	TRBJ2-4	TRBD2	TGCAGTACATACAGGGCGGGAGGCAAAAACATTCAGTACTTC	CSTYRAGGKNIQYF
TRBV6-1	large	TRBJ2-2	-	TGTGCCAGCAGTATTCTTGGGCTCGGGGAGCTGTTTTTT	CASSILGLGELFF
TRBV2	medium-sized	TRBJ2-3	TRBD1	TGTGCCAGCAGCGTCCCGGACAGGGGGCTAGATACGCAGTATTTT	CASSVPDRGLDTQYF
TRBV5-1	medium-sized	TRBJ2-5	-	TGCGCCAGCAGCTCATCGTCCGGGACTGCGCCAAGGACCCAGTACTTC	CASSSSSGTAPRTQYF
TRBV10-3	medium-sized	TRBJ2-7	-	TGTGCCATCAGGGGCGGACAGACGAGCTCCTACGAGCAGTACTTC	CAIRGGQTSSYEQYF
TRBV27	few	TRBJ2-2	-	TGTGCCAGCAGTCCAAGACCAGCCGGAGTCACCGGGGAGCTGTTTTTT	CASSPRPAGVTGELFF
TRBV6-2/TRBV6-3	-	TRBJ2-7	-	TGTGCCAGCAGTTTAGGGGGGGCTAGCGACGAGCAGTACTTC	CASSLGGASDEQYF
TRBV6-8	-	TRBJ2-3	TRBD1	TGTGCCAGCGGTCGGCAGGGGGATAACTTGACAGATACGCAGTATTTT	CASGRQGDNLTDTQYF
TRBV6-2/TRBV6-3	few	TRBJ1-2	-	TGTGCCAGCAGTTACTCGTCAACTACCTATGGCTACACCTTC	CASSYSSTTYGYTF
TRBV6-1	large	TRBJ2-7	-	TGTGCCAGCACTCCTCGGGCGGATTCCTCCTACGAGCAGTACTTC	CASTPRADSSYEQYF
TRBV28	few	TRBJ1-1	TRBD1	TGTGCCAGCACTTTAAGGACAGGTATTAACACTGAAGCTTTCTTT	CASTLRTGINTEAFF
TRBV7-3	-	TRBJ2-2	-	TGTGCCAGCAGGCAGGGGCGCGGGGAGCTGTTTTTT	CASRQGRGELFF
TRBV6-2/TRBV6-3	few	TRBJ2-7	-	TGTGCCAGCTGCGTATCGGGGGAGCAGTACTTC	CASCVSGEQYF
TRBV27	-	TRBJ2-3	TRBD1	TGTGCCAGCAGTTTTACCCGGACAGGGAAATTCACAGATACGCAGTATTTT	CASSFTRTGKFTDTQYF
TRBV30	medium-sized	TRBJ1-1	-	TGTGCCTGGAGTGTCCCAGGGTTGGAAGCTTTCTTT	CAWSVPGLEAFF
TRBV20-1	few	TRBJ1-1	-	TGCAGTGCTAGGGGAGGGGGGAGCACTGAAGCTTTCTTT	CSARGGGSTEAFF
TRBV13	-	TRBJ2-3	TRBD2	TGTGCCAGCAGTTGGACTAGCGGCACAGATACGCAGTATTTT	CASSWTSGTDTQYF
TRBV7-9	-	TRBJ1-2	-	TGTGCCAGCAGCTTTGACAGCCGGACGCAAGGCTACACCTTC	CASSFDSRTQGYTF
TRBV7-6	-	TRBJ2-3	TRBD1	TGTGCCAGCAGCTTAAGGCCCAGGACAGGGGGTTGGTATACTCAGTATTTT	CASSLRPRTGGWYTQYF
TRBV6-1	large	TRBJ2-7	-	TGTGCCAGCAGTGAAGATGGGGGTTTAGGACTTCCCTACGAGCAGTACTTC	CASSEDGGLGLPYEQYF
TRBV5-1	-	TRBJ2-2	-	TGCGCCAGCACGGAGCAGGGCCGTGTTGTAACCGGGGAGCTGTTTTTT	CASTEQGRVVTGELFF
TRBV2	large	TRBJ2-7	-	TGTGCCAGCAGTGACGGTGCGCTTGTCGAGCAGTACTTC	CASSDGALVEQYF
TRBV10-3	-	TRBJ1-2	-	TGTGACAGCATTGAAGGTCTCTTATACTATGGCTCGACCTTC	CDSIEGLLYYGSTF
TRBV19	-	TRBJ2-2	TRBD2	TGTGCCAGTAGTATAGATGGTAGCGGGGGGCACACCGGGGAGCTGTTTTTT	CASSIDGSGGHTGELFF
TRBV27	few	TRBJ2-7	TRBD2	TGTGCCAGCAGTACCACCGGGACTAGCGGGGGGATTCCCTACGAGCAGTACTTC	CASSTTGTSGGIPYEQYF
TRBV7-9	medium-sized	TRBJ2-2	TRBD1	TGTGCCAGCAGACCAAAACAGGGGGCTGGCGGGGAGCTGTTTTTT	CASRPKQGAGGELFF